This TCR beta chain was observed in a study of blood T cell repertoires in COVID-19. Overall study context: The United States, Italy and Spain provided the acute and convalescent COVID-19 samples. PBMCs, B-cell-depleted T cells, or T cells provided the cDNA or gDNA that made up the material.

Per the authors' pipeline: Amplifying reference gene primers gave estimates of nucleated cell counts. Some clones are missing from TCRdb's copy, which holds only in-frame ones; the method was immunoSEQ multiplex PCR. That table supplies the V and J calls and clone size; D and trimming were determined from the DNA. The sample consists of under 200,000 clones, roughly 84% of them appearing once. CDR1 and CDR2 from the germline V gene are SGHTA and FQGTGA. The V and J ends lost 1 base and 0 bases respectively, with 6 bases between them. The CDR3 loop spans 14 amino acids. Sequenced material: peripheral blood. This receptor was obtained from a human donor in a cohort sampled during active COVID-19. The chain joins TRBV7-3 to TRBJ2-5; D is undetermined. The CDR3 loop is CASSLNRNQETQYF. The CDR3 DNA is TGTGCCAGCAGCTTAAACAGAAACCAAGAGACCCAGTACTTC.